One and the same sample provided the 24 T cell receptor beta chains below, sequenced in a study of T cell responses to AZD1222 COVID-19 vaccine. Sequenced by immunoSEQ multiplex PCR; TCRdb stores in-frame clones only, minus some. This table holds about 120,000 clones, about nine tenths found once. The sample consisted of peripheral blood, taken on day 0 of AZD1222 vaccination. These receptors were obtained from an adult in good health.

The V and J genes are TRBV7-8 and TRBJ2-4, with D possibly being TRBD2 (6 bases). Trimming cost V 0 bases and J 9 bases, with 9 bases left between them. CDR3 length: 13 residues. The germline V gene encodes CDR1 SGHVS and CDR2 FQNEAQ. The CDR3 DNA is TGTGCCAGCAGCTTAGCGCTGGGGGGCATTCAGTACTTC. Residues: CASSLALGGIQYF.

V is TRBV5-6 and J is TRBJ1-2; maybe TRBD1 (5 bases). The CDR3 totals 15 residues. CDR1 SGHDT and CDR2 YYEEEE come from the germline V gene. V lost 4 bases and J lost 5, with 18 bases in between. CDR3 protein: CASSGGGGERYGYTF. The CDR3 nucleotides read TGTGCCAGCAGCGGGGGTGGCGGGGAAAGATATGGCTACACCTTC.

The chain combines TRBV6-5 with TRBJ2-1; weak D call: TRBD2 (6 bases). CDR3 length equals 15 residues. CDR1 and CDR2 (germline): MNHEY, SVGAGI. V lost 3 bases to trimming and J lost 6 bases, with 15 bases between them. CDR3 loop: CASSYFPPGSNEQFF. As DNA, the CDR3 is TGTGCCAGCAGTTATTTCCCACCCGGGAGCAATGAGCAGTTCTTC.

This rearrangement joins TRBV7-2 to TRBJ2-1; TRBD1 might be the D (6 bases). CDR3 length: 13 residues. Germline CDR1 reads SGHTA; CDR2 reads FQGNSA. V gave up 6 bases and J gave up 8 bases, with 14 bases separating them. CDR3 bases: TGTGCCAGCAGGACGCAGGGGTTAGATGAGCAGTTCTTC. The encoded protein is CASRTQGLDEQFF.

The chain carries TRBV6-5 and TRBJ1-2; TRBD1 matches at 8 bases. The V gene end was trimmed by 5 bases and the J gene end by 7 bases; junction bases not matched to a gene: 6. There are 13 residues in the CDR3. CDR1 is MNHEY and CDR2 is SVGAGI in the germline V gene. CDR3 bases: TGTGCCAGCAGTCGGACAGGGCTGAGTGGCTACACCTTC. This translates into CASSRTGLSGYTF.

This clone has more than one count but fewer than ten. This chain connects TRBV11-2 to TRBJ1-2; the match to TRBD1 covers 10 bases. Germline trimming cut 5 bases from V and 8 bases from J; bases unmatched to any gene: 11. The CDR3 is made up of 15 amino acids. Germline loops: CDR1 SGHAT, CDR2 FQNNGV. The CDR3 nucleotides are TGTGCCAGCAGCACTCCGACAGGGGGCTATCTAGGCTACACCTTC. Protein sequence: CASSTPTGGYLGYTF.

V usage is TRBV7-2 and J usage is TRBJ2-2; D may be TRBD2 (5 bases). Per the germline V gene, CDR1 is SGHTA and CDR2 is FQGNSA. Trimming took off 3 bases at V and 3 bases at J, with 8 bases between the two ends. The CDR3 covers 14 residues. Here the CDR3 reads CASSFVGDTGELFF. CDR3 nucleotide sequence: TGTGCCAGCAGCTTCGTCGGGGACACCGGGGAGCTGTTTTTT.

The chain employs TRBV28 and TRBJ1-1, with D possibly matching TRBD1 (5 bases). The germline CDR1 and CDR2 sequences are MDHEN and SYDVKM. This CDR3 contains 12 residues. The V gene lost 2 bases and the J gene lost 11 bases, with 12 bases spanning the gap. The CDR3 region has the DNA TGTGCCAGCAGTTTAGGAGAGTGGGGGGCTTTCTTT. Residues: CASSLGEWGAFF.

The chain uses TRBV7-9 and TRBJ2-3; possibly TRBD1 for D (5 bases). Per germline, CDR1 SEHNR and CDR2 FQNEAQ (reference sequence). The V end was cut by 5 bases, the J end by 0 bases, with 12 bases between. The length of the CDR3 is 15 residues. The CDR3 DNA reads TGTGCCAGCAGCCAGACAGTCGTAAGCACAGATACGCAGTATTTT. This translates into CASSQTVVSTDTQYF.

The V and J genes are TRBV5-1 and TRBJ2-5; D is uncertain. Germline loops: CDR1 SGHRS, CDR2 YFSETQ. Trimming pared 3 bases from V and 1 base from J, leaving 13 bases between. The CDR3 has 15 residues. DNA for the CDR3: TGCGCCAGCAGCTACGGACGGAACACCCAAGAGACCCAGTACTTC. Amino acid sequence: CASSYGRNTQETQYF.

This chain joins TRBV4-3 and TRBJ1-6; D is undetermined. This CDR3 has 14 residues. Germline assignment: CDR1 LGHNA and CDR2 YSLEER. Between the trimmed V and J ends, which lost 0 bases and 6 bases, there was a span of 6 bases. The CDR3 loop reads CASSQDFSNSPLHF. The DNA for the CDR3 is TGCGCCAGCAGCCAAGATTTCAGTAATTCACCCCTCCACTTT.

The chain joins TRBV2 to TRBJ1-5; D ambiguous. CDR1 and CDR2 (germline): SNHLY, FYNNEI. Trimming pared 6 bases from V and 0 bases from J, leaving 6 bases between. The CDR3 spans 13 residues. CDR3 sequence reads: CASSLISNQPQHF. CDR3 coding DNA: TGTGCCAGCAGCCTAATTAGCAATCAGCCCCAGCATTTT.

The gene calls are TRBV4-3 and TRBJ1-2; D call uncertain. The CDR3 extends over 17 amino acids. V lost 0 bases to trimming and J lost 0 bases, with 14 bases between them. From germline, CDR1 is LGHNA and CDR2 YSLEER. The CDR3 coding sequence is TGCGCCAGCAGCCAAGATCGGAGTCTGACACCTAACTATGGCTACACCTTC. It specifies CASSQDRSLTPNYGYTF.

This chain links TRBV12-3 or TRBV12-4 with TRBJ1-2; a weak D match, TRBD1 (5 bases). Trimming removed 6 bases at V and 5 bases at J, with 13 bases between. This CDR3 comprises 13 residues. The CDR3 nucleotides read TGTGCCAGCAGCCCCCGGGGGGGATATGGCTACACCTTC. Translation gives CASSPRGGYGYTF.

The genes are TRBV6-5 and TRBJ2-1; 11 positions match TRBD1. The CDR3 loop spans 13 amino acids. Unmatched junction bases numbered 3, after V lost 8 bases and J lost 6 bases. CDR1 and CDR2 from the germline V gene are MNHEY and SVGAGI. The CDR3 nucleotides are TGTGCCAGCTGGGACAGGGGGGTCAATGAGCAGTTCTTC. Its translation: CASWDRGVNEQFF.

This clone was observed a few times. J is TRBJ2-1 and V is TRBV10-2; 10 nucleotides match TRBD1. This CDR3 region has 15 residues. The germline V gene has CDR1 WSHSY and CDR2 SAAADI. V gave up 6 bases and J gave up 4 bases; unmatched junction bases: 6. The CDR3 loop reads CASRNRDRGYNEQFF. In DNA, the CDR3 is TGCGCCAGCAGGAACCGGGACAGGGGTTACAATGAGCAGTTCTTC.

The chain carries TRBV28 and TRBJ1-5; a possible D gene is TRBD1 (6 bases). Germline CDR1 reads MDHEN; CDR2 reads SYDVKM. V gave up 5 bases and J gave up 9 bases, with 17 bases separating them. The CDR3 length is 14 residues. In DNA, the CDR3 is TGTGCCAGCAGTGCACAGGGAGGTGGCTTGCCCCAGCATTTT. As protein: CASSAQGGGLPQHF.

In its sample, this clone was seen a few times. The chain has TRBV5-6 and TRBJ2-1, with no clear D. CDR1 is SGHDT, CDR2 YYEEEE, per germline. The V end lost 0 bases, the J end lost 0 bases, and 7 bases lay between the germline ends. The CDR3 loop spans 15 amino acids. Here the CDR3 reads CASSLDPSSYNEQFF. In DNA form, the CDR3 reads TGTGCCAGCAGCTTGGACCCGAGCTCCTACAATGAGCAGTTCTTC. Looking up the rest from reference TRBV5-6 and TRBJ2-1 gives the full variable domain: DAGVTQSPTHLIKTRGQQVTLRCSPKSGHDTVSWYQQALGQGPQFIFQYYEEEERQRGNFPDRFSGHQFPNYSSELNVNALLLGDSALYLCASSLDPSSYNEQFFGPGTRLTVL.

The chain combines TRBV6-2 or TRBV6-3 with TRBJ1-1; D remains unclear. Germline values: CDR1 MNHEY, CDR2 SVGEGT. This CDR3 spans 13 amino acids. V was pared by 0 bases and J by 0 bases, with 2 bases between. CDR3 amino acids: CASSYSVNTEAFF. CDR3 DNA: TGTGCCAGCAGTTACTCGGTGAACACTGAAGCTTTCTTT.

The CDR3 DNA is TGTGCCAGCATTTCAGAAAATAGCAATCAGCCCCAGCATTTT. Amino acid sequence: CASISENSNQPQHF. This sequence joins TRBV11-3 and TRBJ1-5; the D is unclear. Germline V lookup: CDR1 SGHNT, CDR2 YENEEA. The CDR3 spans 14 residues. The germline V and J ends were trimmed by 7 bases and 0 bases, with 10 bases remaining between them.

CDR3 residues: CASSQRSTALTNEKLFF. Here the CDR3 DNA reads TGTGCCAGCAGCCAAAGAAGTACAGCTCTGACTAATGAAAAACTGTTTTTT. The genes are TRBV3-1 (or the pseudogene TRBV3-2) and TRBJ1-4; D is ambiguous. CDR1 and CDR2 (germline): LGHDT, YNNKEL (reference sequence). This CDR3 is 17 amino acids long. Trimming removed 2 bases at V and 2 bases at J, with 15 bases between.

The CDR3 protein is CASSYPSLVAFF. The CDR3 coding sequence is TGTGCCAGCAGTTACCCATCTCTTGTAGCTTTCTTT. This rearrangement joins TRBV6-2 or TRBV6-3 to TRBJ1-1; D is uncertain. The germline gives CDR1 MNHEY, CDR2 SVGEGT. This CDR3 contains 12 residues. V shed 2 bases and J shed 10 bases, with 11 bases lying between them.

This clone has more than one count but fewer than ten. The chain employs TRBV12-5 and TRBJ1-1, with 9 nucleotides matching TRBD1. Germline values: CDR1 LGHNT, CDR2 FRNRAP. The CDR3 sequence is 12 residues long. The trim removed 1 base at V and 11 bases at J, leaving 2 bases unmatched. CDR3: CASGLGDRVAFF. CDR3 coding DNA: TGTGCTAGTGGTTTGGGGGACAGGGTGGCTTTCTTT.

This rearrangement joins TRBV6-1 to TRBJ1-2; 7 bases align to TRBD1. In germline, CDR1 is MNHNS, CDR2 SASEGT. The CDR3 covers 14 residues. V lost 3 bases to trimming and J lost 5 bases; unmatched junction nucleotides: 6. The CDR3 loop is CASSELGRGYGYTF. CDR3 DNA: TGTGCCAGCAGTGAGCTGGGCAGGGGGTATGGCTACACCTTC.